The 15 T cell receptor delta chains presented below share a single source sample, sequenced in a study of fetal and pediatric gammadelta thymocytes. The thymus tissue was fetal, from elective terminations at roughly 14 to 22 weeks estimated gestational age. TCRdb reprocessed the reads using CATT. The sample consists of over a thousand delta-chain clones, around 9.9% of them appearing once. The sequenced sample was non-Vgamma9Vdelta2 gamma-delta T cells from the thymus. Subset meaning: CD3+gammadeltaTCR+ thymocytes not co-expressing Vgamma9 and Vdelta2. The receptor set was obtained from a human fetus.

This clone showed up just a few times. A much larger clone sits a single nucleotide away, making a read error possible. The chain uses TRDV1 and TRDJ3; TRDD3 matches 12 bases. Germline CDR1 reads TSWWSYY; CDR2 reads QGS. The CDR3 is 17 amino acids. CDR3 loop: CALGTGGYSWDTQQMFF. Written as DNA, the CDR3 is TGTGCTCTTGGTACTGGGGGATACTCCTGGGACACCCAACAGATGTTTTTC.

Concerning this clone: A much larger clone sits a single nucleotide away, making a read error possible. The rearrangement links TRAV29/DV5 to TRDJ3, with 10 nucleotides matching TRDD3. In the absence of a J gene in TCRdb, the DNA was matched to germline to assign it here. In germline, CDR1 is NSMFDY, CDR2 ISSIKDK. This CDR3 is built from 18 residues. This CDR3 is CAASALGDSSRDTRQMFF. DNA of the CDR3: TGTGCAGCAAGCGCGCTGGGGGATAGCTCCCGGGACACCCGACAGATGTTTTTC.

A few counts support this clone. V usage is TRDV2 and J usage is TRDJ2; TRDD3 matches 7 bases. Germline lookup yields CDR1 GEAIGNYY and CDR2 EKD. V lost 0 bases, J lost 0 bases, and 6 bases stayed unmatched. This CDR3 region has 17 residues. CDR3 protein: CACDTGDRKALTAQLFF. CDR3 in DNA: TGTGCCTGTGACACCGGGGATAGGAAAGCTTTGACAGCACAACTCTTCTTT.

A few counts support this clone. J is TRDJ3 and V is TRAV29/DV5; 8 bases align to TRDD3. V lost 2 bases, J lost 0 bases, and 10 bases stayed unmatched. Germline CDR1 and CDR2: NSMFDY and ISSIKDK. The CDR3 length is 19 residues. CDR3 DNA sequence: TGTGCAGCAAGTCGGACCACTGGGGGCTTCTCCTGGGACACCCGACAGATGTTTTTC. It yields the protein CAASRTTGGFSWDTRQMFF. The variable domain in full, with the rest retrieved from reference TRAV29/DV5 and TRDJ3, is DQQVKQNSPSLSVQEGRISILNCDYTNSMFDYFLWYKKYPAEGPTFLISISSIKDKNEDGRFTVFLNKSAKHLSLHIVPSQPGDSAVYFCAASRTTGGFSWDTRQMFFGTGIKLFVEP.

This clone is medium-sized (0.01 to 0.1%). Possible read error: a much larger clone is one base away. The same CDR3 arises from other DNA sequences in this sample as well. The chain has TRDV2 and TRDJ3; 8 nucleotides agree with TRDD3. The CDR3 consists of 16 residues. Germline CDR1 and CDR2: GEAIGNYY and EKD. Germline trimming cut 0 bases from V and 4 bases from J; bases unmatched to any gene: 1. The CDR3 reads CACDTGGYWDTRQMFF. Here the CDR3 DNA reads TGTGCCTGTGACACCGGGGGATATTGGGACACCCGACAGATGTTTTTC.

This clone is deemed large. The V call is TRDV3, the J call TRDJ1; 13 bases are a match to TRDD3. The CDR3 loop spans 16 amino acids. The ends lost 5 bases at V and 2 bases at J; junction bases unmatched: 11. Germline CDR1 is TVYSNPD and CDR2 is GDNSRS (reference sequence). The CDR3 region has the DNA TGTGCCAAAACTTACTGGGGGATACGCTATACCGATAAACTCATCTTT. This translates into CAKTYWGIRYTDKLIF.

Judged by abundance, this clone is medium-sized. This rearrangement joins TRDV2 to TRDJ3; 9 bases match TRDD3. Here the J gene was assigned by germline matching of the DNA, as TCRdb has none. Trimming cost V 2 bases and J 0 bases; bases outside gene matches: 10. The CDR3 is made up of 20 amino acids. Germline V gene data show CDR1 as GEAIGNYY and CDR2 as EKD. The CDR3 sequence: CACDITRGYANSWDTRQMFF. DNA of the CDR3: TGTGCCTGTGACATTACTCGGGGATACGCCAACTCCTGGGACACCCGACAGATGTTTTTC.

This clone was counted between two and nine times. The rearrangement links TRDV1 to TRDJ1; 12 bases match TRDD3. This CDR3 comprises 15 residues. Per germline, CDR1 TSWWSYY and CDR2 QGS. Unmatched junction bases numbered 5, after V lost 4 bases and J lost 5 bases. DNA for the CDR3: TGTGCTCTTGGGGTACTGGGGGATACTTGTGATAAACTCATCTTT. Residues: CALGVLGDTCDKLIF.

By frequency in the sample, this clone is medium-sized (0.01 to 0.1%). The chain couples TRDV3 to TRDJ3; 8 nucleotides match TRDD3. Germline V gene data show CDR1 as TVYSNPD and CDR2 as GDNSRS (reference sequence). V lost 1 base and J lost 2; bases outside the gene matches: 4. The CDR3 is 16 amino acids. The CDR3 spells CAFKTGGPWDTRQMFF. The CDR3 DNA sequence: TGTGCCTTTAAGACTGGGGGCCCCTGGGACACCCGACAGATGTTTTTC.

A note on this clone: A far larger clone is a single base away, which makes a read error likely. The sample carries other DNA sequences with the same CDR3. V usage is TRDV1 and J usage is TRDJ3; 9 nucleotides match TRDD3. The V gene's germline CDR1 is TSWWSYY and CDR2 QGS. The CDR3 loop spans 17 amino acids. This CDR3 reads CALGELGGYWDTRQMFF. As DNA, the CDR3 is TGTGCTCTTGGGGAACTAGGGGGATACTGGGACACCCGCCAGATGTTTTTC.

By sample fraction, this clone is large. Within the sample, other DNA sequences also encode this same CDR3. The rearrangement links TRDV1 to TRDJ1, with 8 bases lining up with TRDD3. V shed 0 bases and J 0 bases; nucleotides not matched to a gene: 0. The CDR3 is 15 residues long. CDR1 is TSWWSYY, CDR2 QGS, per germline. CDR3 region: CALGELLGDTDKLIF. In DNA form, the CDR3 reads TGTGCTCTTGGGGAACTACTGGGGGACACCGATAAACTCATCTTT.

This clone qualifies as large. The rearrangement uses TRDV1 and TRDJ3; 11 nucleotides agree with TRDD3. Per the germline V gene, CDR1 is TSWWSYY and CDR2 is QGS. After removal of 4 bases from V and 0 bases from J, the junction contained 2 bases not matched to a gene. The CDR3 consists of 18 residues. CDR3 residues: CALGVLGDSSWDTRQMFF. CDR3 nucleotides: TGTGCTCTTGGGGTACTGGGGGATAGCTCCTGGGACACCCGACAGATGTTTTTC.

The sample holds a few counts of this clone. V gene TRDV2 combines with J gene TRDJ3; 8 bases match TRDD3. Germline CDR1 is GEAIGNYY and CDR2 is EKD. CDR3 length: 18 residues. The ends lost 1 base at V and 0 bases at J; junction bases unmatched: 4. The CDR3, as DNA: TGTGCCTGTGACACGGGATACGGAAGCTCCTGGGACACCCGACAGATGTTTTTC. It encodes CACDTGYGSSWDTRQMFF.

By frequency in the sample, this clone is medium-sized. The genes are TRDV2 and TRDJ3; TRDD3 matches 9 bases. The CDR3 length is 18 residues. V gave up 0 bases and J gave up 0 bases; unmatched junction bases: 2. CDR1 and CDR2 (germline): GEAIGNYY, EKD. CDR3 sequence: CACDTWGISSWDTRQMFF. The CDR3 DNA follows: TGTGCCTGTGACACCTGGGGGATAAGCTCCTGGGACACCCGACAGATGTTTTTC.

This clone is labeled as medium-sized. V and J are TRDV1 and TRDJ1; 13 positions match TRDD3. This CDR3 is built from 17 residues. Germline lookup yields CDR1 TSWWSYY and CDR2 QGS. V was pared by 0 bases and J by 0 bases, with 1 base of the junction left unmatched. The CDR3 DNA reads TGTGCTCTTGGGGAACTTACTGGGGGATACGACACCGATAAACTCATCTTT. This sequence encodes CALGELTGGYDTDKLIF.